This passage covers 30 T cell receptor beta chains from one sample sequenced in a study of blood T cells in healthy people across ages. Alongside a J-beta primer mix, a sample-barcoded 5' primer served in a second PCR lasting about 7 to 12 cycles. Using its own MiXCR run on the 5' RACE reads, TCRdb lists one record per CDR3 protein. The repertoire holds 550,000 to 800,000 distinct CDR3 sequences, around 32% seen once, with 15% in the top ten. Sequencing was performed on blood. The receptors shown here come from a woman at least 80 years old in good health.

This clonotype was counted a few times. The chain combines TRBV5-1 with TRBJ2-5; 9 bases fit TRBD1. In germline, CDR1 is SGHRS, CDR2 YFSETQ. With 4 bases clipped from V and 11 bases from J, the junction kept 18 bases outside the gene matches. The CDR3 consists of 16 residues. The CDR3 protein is CASSLNPGQGTDEQYF. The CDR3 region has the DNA TGCGCCAGCAGCCTGAACCCGGGACAGGGAACCGATGAGCAGTACTTC.

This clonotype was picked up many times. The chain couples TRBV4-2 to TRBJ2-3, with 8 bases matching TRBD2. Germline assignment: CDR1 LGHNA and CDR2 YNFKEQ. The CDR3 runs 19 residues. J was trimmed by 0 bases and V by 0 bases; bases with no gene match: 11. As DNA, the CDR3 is TGTGCCAGCAGCCAAGATGGCCTAGCGGGCCCGACTAGCACAGATACGCAGTATTTT. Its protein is CASSQDGLAGPTSTDTQYF.

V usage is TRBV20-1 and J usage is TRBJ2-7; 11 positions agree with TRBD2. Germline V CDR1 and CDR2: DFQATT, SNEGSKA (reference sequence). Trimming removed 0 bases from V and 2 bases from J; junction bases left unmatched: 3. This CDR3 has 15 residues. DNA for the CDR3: TGCAGTGCTAGAGAACCGACTAGCGGGACCTACGAGCAGTACTTC. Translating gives CSAREPTSGTYEQYF.

DNA of the CDR3: TGTGCCAGTAGTACCTGGGACAGGCAAGGCGATGGCTACACCTTC. Its translation: CASSTWDRQGDGYTF. The genes are TRBV19 and TRBJ1-2; 8 bases match TRBD1. This CDR3 region has 15 residues. Trimming took 4 bases from V and 6 from J; bases not matched to a gene: 10. CDR1 and CDR2 from the germline V gene are LNHDA and SQIVND (reference sequence).

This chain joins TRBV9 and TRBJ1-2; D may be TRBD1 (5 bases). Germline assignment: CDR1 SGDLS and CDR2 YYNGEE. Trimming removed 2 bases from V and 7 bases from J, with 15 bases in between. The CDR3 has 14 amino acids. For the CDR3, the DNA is TGTGCCAGCAGCGTCGCCGGGGGGGAGGTTGGCTACACCTTC. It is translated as CASSVAGGEVGYTF.

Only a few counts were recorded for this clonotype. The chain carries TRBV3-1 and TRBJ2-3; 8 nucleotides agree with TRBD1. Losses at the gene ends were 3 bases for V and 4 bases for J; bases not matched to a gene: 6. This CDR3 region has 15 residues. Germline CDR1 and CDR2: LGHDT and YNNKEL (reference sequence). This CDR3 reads CASSHNPGGADTQYF. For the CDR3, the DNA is TGTGCCAGCAGCCATAATCCAGGGGGCGCAGATACGCAGTATTTT.

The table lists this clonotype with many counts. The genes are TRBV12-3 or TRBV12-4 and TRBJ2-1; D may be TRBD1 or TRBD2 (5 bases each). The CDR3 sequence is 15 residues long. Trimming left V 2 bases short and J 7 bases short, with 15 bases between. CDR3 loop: CASSLRGPRYNEQFF. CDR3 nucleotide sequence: TGTGCCAGCAGTTTAAGGGGACCGCGATATAATGAGCAGTTCTTC.

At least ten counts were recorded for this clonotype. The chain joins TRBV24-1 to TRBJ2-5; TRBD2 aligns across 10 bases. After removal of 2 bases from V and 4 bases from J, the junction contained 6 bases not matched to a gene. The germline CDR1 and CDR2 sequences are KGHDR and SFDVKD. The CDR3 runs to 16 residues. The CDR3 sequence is CATSDWGLAYRETQYF. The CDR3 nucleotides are TGTGCCACCAGTGATTGGGGACTAGCGTACCGAGAGACCCAGTACTTC.

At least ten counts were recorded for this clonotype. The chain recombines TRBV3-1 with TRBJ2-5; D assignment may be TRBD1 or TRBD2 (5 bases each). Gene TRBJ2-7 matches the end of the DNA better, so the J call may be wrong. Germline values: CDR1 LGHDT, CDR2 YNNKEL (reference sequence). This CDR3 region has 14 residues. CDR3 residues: CASSQVLDSSEQYF. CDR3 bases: TGTGCCAGCAGCCAGGTACTAGACAGTTCCGAGCAGTACTTC.

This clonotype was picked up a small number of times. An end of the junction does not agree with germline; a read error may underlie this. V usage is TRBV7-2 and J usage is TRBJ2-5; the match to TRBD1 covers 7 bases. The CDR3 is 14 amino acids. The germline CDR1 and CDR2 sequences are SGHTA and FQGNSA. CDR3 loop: CAGSLGGGWETQYF. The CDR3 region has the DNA TGTGCCGGCAGCTTAGGGGGCGGGTGGGAGACCCAGTACTTC.

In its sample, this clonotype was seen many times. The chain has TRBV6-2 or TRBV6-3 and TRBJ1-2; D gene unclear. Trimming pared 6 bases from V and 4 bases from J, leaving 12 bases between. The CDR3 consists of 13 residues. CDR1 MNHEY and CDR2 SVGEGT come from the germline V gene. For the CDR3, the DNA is TGTGCCAGCAGACCGGGCCTGATCTATGGCTACACCTTC. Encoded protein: CASRPGLIYGYTF.

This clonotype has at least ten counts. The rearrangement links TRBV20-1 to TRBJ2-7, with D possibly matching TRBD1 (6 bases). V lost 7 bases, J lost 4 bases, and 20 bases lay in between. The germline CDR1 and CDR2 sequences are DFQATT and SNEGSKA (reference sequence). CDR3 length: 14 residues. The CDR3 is CSVSPGQQAYEQYF. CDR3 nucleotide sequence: TGCAGTGTGTCCCCGGGACAACAAGCTTACGAGCAGTACTTC.

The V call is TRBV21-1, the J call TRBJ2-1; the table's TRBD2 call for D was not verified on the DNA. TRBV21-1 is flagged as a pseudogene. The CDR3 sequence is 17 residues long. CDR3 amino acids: CASSVATGDGTYNEQFF. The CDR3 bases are TGTGCCAGCAGCGTAGCCACGGGAGATGGGACCTACAATGAGCAGTTCTTC.

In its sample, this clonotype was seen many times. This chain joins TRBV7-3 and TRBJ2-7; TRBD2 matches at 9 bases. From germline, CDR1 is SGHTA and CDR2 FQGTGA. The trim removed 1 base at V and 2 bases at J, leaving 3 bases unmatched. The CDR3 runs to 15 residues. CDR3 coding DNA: TGTGCCAGCAGCTTAAGGGCGGGGGGGCCCTACGAGCAGTACTTC. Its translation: CASSLRAGGPYEQYF.

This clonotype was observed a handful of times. The CDR3 sequence: CSATRGGNTEAFF. The CDR3 DNA reads as TGCAGTGCTACCCGCGGGGGGAACACTGAAGCTTTCTTT. The rearrangement links TRBV20-1 to TRBJ1-1, with D perhaps matching TRBD1 (5 bases). The CDR3 sequence is 13 residues long. The V end lost 4 bases, the J end lost 1 base, and 10 bases lay between the germline ends. Germline lookup yields CDR1 DFQATT and CDR2 SNEGSKA (reference sequence).

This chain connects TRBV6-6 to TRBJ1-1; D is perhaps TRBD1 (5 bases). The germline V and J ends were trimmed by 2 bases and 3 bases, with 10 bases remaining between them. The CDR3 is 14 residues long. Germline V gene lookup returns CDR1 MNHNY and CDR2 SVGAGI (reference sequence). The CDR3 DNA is TGTGCCAGCAGTTACGATAGGGGCGACACTGAAGCTTTCTTT. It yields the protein CASSYDRGDTEAFF.

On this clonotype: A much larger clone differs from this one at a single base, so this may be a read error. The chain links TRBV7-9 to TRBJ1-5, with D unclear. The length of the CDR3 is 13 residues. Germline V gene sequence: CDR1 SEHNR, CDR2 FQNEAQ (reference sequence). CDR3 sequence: CASSADAYQPRHF. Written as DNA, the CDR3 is TGTGCCAGCAGCGCCGACGCATATCAGCCCCGGCATTTT.

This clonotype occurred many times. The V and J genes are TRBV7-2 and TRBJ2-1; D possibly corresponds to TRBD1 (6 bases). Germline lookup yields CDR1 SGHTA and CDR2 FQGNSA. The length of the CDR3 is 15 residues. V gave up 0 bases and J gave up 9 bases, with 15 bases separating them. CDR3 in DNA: TGTGCCAGCAGCTTAGCTGGGGGCTCAGGCCGTGAGCAGTTCTTC. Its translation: CASSLAGGSGREQFF.

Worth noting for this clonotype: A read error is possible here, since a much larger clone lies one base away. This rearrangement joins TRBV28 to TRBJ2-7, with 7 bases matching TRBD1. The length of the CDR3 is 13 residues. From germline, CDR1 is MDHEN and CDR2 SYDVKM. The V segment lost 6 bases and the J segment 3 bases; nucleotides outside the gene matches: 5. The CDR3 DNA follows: TGTGCCAGCAGGACAGGGATGATCTACGAGCAGTACTTC. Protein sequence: CASRTGMIYEQYF.

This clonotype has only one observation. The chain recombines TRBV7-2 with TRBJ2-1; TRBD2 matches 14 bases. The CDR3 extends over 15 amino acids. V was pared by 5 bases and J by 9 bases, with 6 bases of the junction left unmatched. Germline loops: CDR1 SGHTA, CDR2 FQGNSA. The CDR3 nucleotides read TGTGCCAGCAGCCCTCAGGGACTAGCGGGGGTTGAGCAGTTCTTC. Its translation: CASSPQGLAGVEQFF.

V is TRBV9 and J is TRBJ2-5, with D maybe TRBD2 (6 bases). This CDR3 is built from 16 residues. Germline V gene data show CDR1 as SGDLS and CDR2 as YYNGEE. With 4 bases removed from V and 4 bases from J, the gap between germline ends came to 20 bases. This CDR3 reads CASSPSPKLAPETQYF. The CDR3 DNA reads TGTGCCAGCAGCCCCTCCCCTAAACTAGCTCCAGAGACCCAGTACTTC. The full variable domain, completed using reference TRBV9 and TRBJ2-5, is DSGVTQTPKHLITATGQRVTLRCSPRSGDLSVYWYQQSLDQGLQFLIQYYNGEERAKGNILERFSAQQFPDLHSELNLSSLELGDSALYFCASSPSPKLAPETQYFGPGTRLLVL.

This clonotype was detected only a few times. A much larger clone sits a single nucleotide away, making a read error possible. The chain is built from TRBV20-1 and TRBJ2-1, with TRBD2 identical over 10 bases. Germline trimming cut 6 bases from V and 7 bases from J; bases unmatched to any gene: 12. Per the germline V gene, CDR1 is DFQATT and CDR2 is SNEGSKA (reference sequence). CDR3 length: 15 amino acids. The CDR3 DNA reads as TGCAGTGCAGGACCAGCGGGGGGGCAAGGGAATGAGCAGTTCTTC. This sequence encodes CSAGPAGGQGNEQFF.

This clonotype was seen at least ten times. CDR3 sequence (DNA): TGTGCCAGCAGCGTAGGTTTCACACCCGGCACAGATACGCAGTATTTT. It specifies CASSVGFTPGTDTQYF. V gene TRBV9 combines with J gene TRBJ2-3; no firm D call. The CDR3 totals 16 residues. Trimming cost V 0 bases and J 1 base, with 12 bases left between them. From germline, CDR1 is SGDLS and CDR2 YYNGEE.

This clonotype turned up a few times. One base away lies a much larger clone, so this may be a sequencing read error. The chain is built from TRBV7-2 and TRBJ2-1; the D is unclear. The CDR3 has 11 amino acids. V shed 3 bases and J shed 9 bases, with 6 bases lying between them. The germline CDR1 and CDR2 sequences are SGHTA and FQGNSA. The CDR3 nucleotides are TGTGCCAGCAGCTTGAGCTTTGAGCAGTTCTTC. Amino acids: CASSLSFEQFF.

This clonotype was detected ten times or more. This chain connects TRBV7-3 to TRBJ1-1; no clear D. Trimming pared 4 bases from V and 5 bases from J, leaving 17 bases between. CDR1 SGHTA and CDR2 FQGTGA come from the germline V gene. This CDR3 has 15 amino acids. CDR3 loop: CASSSGSGRGTEAFF. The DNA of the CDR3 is TGTGCCAGCAGCTCCGGGTCCGGCAGAGGGACTGAAGCTTTCTTT.

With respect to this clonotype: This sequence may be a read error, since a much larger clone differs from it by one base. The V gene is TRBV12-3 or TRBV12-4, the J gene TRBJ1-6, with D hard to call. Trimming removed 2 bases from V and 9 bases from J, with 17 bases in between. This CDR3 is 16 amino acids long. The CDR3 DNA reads TGTGCCAGCAGTTTATGGTCGACAAGGATGTGTTCACCCCTCCACTTT. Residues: CASSLWSTRMCSPLHF.

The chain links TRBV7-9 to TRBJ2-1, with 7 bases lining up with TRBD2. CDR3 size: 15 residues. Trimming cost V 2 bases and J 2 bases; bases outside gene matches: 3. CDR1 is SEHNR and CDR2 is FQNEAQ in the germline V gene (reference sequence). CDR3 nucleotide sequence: TGTGCCAGCAGCTTAAGGGAGGGAGCCTACAATGAGCAGTTCTTC. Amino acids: CASSLREGAYNEQFF.

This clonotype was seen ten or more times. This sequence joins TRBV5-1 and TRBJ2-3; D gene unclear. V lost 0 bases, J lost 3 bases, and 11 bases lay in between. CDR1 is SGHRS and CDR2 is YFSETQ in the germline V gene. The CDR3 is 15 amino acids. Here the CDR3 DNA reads TGCGCCAGCAGCTTGGAGGTAGCCCCGACAGATACGCAGTATTTT. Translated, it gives CASSLEVAPTDTQYF.

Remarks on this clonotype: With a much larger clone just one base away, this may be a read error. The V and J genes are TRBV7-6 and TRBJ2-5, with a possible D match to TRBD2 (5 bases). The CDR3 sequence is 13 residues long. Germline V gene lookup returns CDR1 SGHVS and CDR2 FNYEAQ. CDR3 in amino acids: CASSLWEREIQYF. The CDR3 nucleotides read TGTGCCAGCAGCTTATGGGAGAGAGAGATCCAGTACTTC.

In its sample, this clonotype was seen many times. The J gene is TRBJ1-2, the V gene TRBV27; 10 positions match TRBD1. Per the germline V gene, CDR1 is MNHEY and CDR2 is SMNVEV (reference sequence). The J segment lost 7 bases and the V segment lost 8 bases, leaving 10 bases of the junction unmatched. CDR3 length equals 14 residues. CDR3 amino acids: CASRMTGGLLGYTF. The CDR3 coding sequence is TGTGCCAGCCGAATGACAGGGGGCTTGCTTGGCTACACCTTC.